Listed here are 29 T cell receptor beta chains from one sample, sequenced in a study of liver allograft versus peripheral blood T cells. The wider study: Transplanted livers and recipients' peripheral blood had their T cell receptor repertoires compared.

TCRdb independently ran MiXCR on the reads; one entry per CDR3 protein. This sample carries around 12,000 distinct CDR3 sequences, 25% to 35% of them seen once, and the ten largest clones take about 2.4%. These receptors originate from a human patient who had a liver transplant. A subset of T cells may come from the graft donor.

This clonotype is classed as medium-sized (0.01 to 0.1%). The CDR3 sequence is CASSPRRDNSNTEAFF. The CDR3, as DNA: TGTGCCAGCTCACCTCGCAGGGACAACTCAAACACTGAAGCTTTCTTT. The rearrangement links TRBV18 to TRBJ1-1, with D possibly TRBD1 on 6 matching bases. Trimming removed 3 bases at V and 2 bases at J, with 16 bases between. The CDR3 has 16 amino acids. CDR1 KGHSH and CDR2 LQKENI come from the germline V gene.

This clonotype showed up just a few times. The chain combines TRBV5-5 with TRBJ2-7; TRBD1 is a possible D gene (6 bases). Trimming removed 0 bases at V and 3 bases at J, with 10 bases between. The CDR3 contains 14 residues. Germline V gives CDR1 SGHKS, CDR2 YYEKEE (reference sequence). CDR3 protein: CASSLVAGDYEQYF. CDR3 DNA: TGTGCCAGCAGCTTGGTGGCAGGGGACTACGAGCAGTACTTC.

This clonotype is judged medium-sized (0.01 to 0.1%). This rearrangement joins TRBV7-9 to TRBJ2-1; D is unresolved. Germline V lookup: CDR1 SEHNR, CDR2 FQNEAQ (reference sequence). V was clipped by 8 bases and J by 10 bases, with 9 bases between them. The CDR3 runs 10 residues. The CDR3 DNA reads as TGTGCCAGCGACCCCCACGAGCAGTTCTTC. This encodes CASDPHEQFF. Full variable domain (outside the CDR3, taken from reference TRBV7-9 and TRBJ2-1): DTGVSQNPRHKITKRGQNVTFRCDPISEHNRLYWYRQTLGQGPEFLTYFQNEAQLEKSRLLSDRFSAERPKGSFSTLEIQRTEQGDSAMYLCASDPHEQFFGPGTRLTVL.

This clonotype has at least ten counts. The rearrangement uses TRBV24-1 and TRBJ2-2; D is ambiguous. The germline gives CDR1 KGHDR, CDR2 SFDVKD. V was trimmed by 4 bases and J by 7 bases, leaving 6 bases between them. The CDR3 loop spans 12 amino acids. CDR3 region: CATSESLGELFF. In DNA form, the CDR3 reads TGTGCCACCAGTGAATCACTCGGGGAGCTGTTTTTT.

This clonotype has a handful of counts. Germline and junction disagree at one end, which may indicate a read error. The rearrangement joins TRBV20-1 to TRBJ2-4; D may match TRBD1 or TRBD2 (5 bases each). CDR3 size: 13 residues. Germline loops: CDR1 DFQATT, CDR2 SNEGSKA (reference sequence). CDR3 amino acids: CSAGDGTGNIQYF. The CDR3 DNA follows: TGCAGTGCTGGAGACGGGACCGGGAACATTCAGTACTTC.

This clonotype is categorized as medium-sized. V is TRBV18 and J is TRBJ2-5, with D tentatively TRBD2 (5 bases). Germline V gene lookup returns CDR1 KGHSH and CDR2 LQKENI. There are 11 residues in the CDR3. The V and J ends lost 6 bases and 7 bases respectively, with 9 bases between them. The CDR3 reads CASSPAGTQYF. The DNA for the CDR3 is TGTGCCAGCTCCCCGGCGGGGACCCAGTACTTC. Looking up the rest from reference TRBV18 and TRBJ2-5 gives the full variable domain: NAGVMQNPRHLVRRRGQEARLRCSPMKGHSHVYWYRQLPEEGLKFMVYLQKENIIDESGMPKERFSAEFPKEGPSILRIQQVVRGDSAAYFCASSPAGTQYFGPGTRLLVL.

The genes are TRBV15 and TRBJ2-7, with 9 bases fitting TRBD2. The germline V gene has CDR1 LNHNV and CDR2 YYDKDF (reference sequence). The trim removed 4 bases at V and 0 bases at J, leaving 4 bases unmatched. The CDR3 runs to 15 residues. CDR3 loop: CATSTGTSYSYEQYF. The CDR3 DNA is TGTGCCACCAGCACCGGGACTAGCTACTCCTACGAGCAGTACTTC.

Comments on this clonotype: This may arise from a read error, as a much more abundant clone is one base away. The V and J genes are TRBV10-3 and TRBJ1-2, with D unresolved. The CDR3 totals 12 residues. Germline values: CDR1 ENHRY, CDR2 SYGVKD. The CDR3, as DNA: TGTGCCATCGGTGAGTCGACGGGAGGCTACACCTTC. As protein: CAIGESTGGYTF.

This clonotype is judged medium-sized. The V gene is TRBV6-5, the J gene TRBJ2-5, with D perhaps TRBD1 (6 bases). Trimming removed 0 bases at V and 5 bases at J, with 13 bases between. The CDR3 loop spans 15 amino acids. Germline values: CDR1 MNHEY, CDR2 SVGAGI. The CDR3 here is CASSYSDSLGETQYF. DNA for the CDR3: TGTGCCAGCAGTTACTCGGACAGTTTGGGGGAGACCCAGTACTTC.

This clonotype is termed medium-sized. The V and J genes are TRBV13 and TRBJ2-1; 10 bases map to TRBD2. This CDR3 contains 17 residues. The V gene end was trimmed by 1 base and the J gene end by 5 bases; junction bases not matched to a gene: 8. Germline CDR1 reads PRHDT; CDR2 reads FYEKMQ (reference sequence). The CDR3 nucleotides read TGTGCCAGCAGCTTAGAGCTAGCGGGAGCGGAAAACAATGAGCAGTTCTTC. As protein: CASSLELAGAENNEQFF.

This chain links TRBV5-5 with TRBJ1-1; no reliable D call. The V end was cut by 5 bases, the J end by 4 bases, with 15 bases between. This CDR3 has 14 residues. Germline V gene lookup returns CDR1 SGHKS and CDR2 YYEKEE (reference sequence). The CDR3, as DNA: TGTGCCAGCAGTGTGGGGAGCGGGCGCACTGAAGCTTTCTTT. Translation gives CASSVGSGRTEAFF.

This clonotype appeared many times. The V and J genes are TRBV7-9 and TRBJ1-1, with D maybe TRBD1 (6 bases). The CDR3 is made up of 14 amino acids. V was pared by 4 bases and J by 1 base, with 10 bases between. From germline, CDR1 is SEHNR and CDR2 FQNEAQ (reference sequence). In nucleotides, the CDR3 is TGTGCCAGCAGCTGGACAGATTGGAACACTGAAGCTTTCTTT. This codes for CASSWTDWNTEAFF.

V is TRBV5-4 and J is TRBJ1-2; D is undetermined. This CDR3 contains 14 residues. Per the germline V gene, CDR1 is SGHNT and CDR2 is YYREEE (reference sequence). V gave up 6 bases and J gave up 5 bases, with 17 bases separating them. The chain's CDR3 is CASILRPSDYGYTF. The CDR3 DNA sequence: TGTGCCAGCATCCTTAGGCCCAGTGATTATGGCTACACCTTC.

This clonotype was counted a few times. This chain links TRBV19 with TRBJ2-3, with 9 bases fitting TRBD2. CDR1 is LNHDA and CDR2 is SQIVND in the germline V gene (reference sequence). The CDR3 contains 16 residues. Trimming at V came to 5 bases and at J to 6 bases, leaving 12 bases not matched to a gene. CDR3 loop: CASSLGVAGGQDTQYF. The CDR3 DNA is TGTGCCAGTAGTCTGGGGGTGGCGGGGGGGCAGGATACGCAGTATTTT. The variable domain in full, with the rest retrieved from reference TRBV19 and TRBJ2-3, is DGGITQSPKYLFRKEGQNVTLSCEQNLNHDAMYWYRQDPGQGLRLIYYSQIVNDFQKGDIAEGYSVSREKKESFPLTVTSAQKNPTAFYLCASSLGVAGGQDTQYFGPGTRLTVL.

Remarks on this clonotype: This could be a read error, since a much larger clone is one nucleotide away. The rearrangement uses TRBV19 and TRBJ1-2; 8 bases fit TRBD1. J lost 6 bases, V lost 6 bases, and 9 bases had no gene match. This CDR3 spans 14 amino acids. Germline V CDR1 and CDR2: LNHDA, SQIVND (reference sequence). Here the CDR3 reads CASSHMTGEDGYTF. The CDR3 DNA is TGTGCCAGTAGCCACATGACAGGGGAAGATGGCTACACCTTC.

The table lists this clonotype with many counts. The chain has TRBV6-5 and TRBJ1-1, with D perhaps TRBD1 (6 bases). Trimming shortened V by 6 bases and J by 5 bases, and 19 bases separated the two germline ends. The CDR3 spans 15 residues. CDR1 is MNHEY, CDR2 SVGAGI, per germline. CDR3 nucleotides: TGTGCCAGCAGCTCAGCGGCAGGGGTGGGGACTGAAGCTTTCTTT. Encoded protein: CASSSAAGVGTEAFF.

The V call is TRBV11-1, the J call TRBJ1-2; a weak D match, TRBD1 (5 bases). This CDR3 spans 13 amino acids. The V and J ends lost 6 bases and 3 bases respectively, with 11 bases between them. Germline-derived CDR1 and CDR2 are SGHAT and FQDESV (reference sequence). Here the CDR3 DNA reads TGTGCCAGCAGACTGGACACCCACTATGGCTACACCTTC. This gives the protein CASRLDTHYGYTF.

This clonotype is medium-sized in the sample. This sequence joins TRBV5-4 and TRBJ2-2; D tentatively fits TRBD1 or TRBD2 (7 bases each). Trimming removed 4 bases at V and 6 bases at J, with 19 bases between. This CDR3 contains 16 residues. Germline values: CDR1 SGHNT, CDR2 YYREEE (reference sequence). CDR3 amino acids: CASSPGGTTLSGELFF. CDR3 sequence (DNA): TGTGCCAGCAGCCCAGGGGGGACTACCCTTTCCGGGGAGCTGTTTTTT.

This clonotype has a count of ten or more. This chain connects TRBV5-4 to TRBJ2-3; 13 bases agree with TRBD2. The J segment lost 1 base and the V segment lost 3 bases, leaving 5 bases of the junction unmatched. The CDR3 has 17 amino acids. CDR1 and CDR2 from the germline V gene are SGHNT and YYREEE (reference sequence). The CDR3 loop is CASSSRLAGGRTDTQYF. The CDR3 DNA reads TGTGCCAGCAGCTCGAGACTAGCGGGAGGACGCACAGATACGCAGTATTTT.

This clonotype qualifies as medium-sized. The gene calls are TRBV18 and TRBJ2-1, with 8 bases lining up with TRBD1. With 0 bases clipped from V and 4 bases from J, the junction kept 14 bases outside the gene matches. The CDR3 is 19 amino acids. Germline CDR1 and CDR2: KGHSH and LQKENI. CDR3 nucleotide sequence: TGTGCCAGCTCACCACCGTATCTAGACAGGGGATTTCTTTACAATGAGCAGTTCTTC. This translates into CASSPPYLDRGFLYNEQFF.

This clonotype is medium-sized by share. The chain uses TRBV10-3 and TRBJ1-1, with 9 bases matching TRBD1. The CDR3 has 15 residues. Trimming at V came to 4 bases and at J to 7 bases, leaving 10 bases not matched to a gene. Germline CDR1 reads ENHRY; CDR2 reads SYGVKD. The CDR3 region is CAISGETGGKGEAFF. The CDR3 nucleotides are TGTGCCATCAGTGGGGAAACAGGGGGCAAAGGTGAAGCTTTCTTT.

The rearrangement links TRBV12-3 or TRBV12-4 to TRBJ1-5, with a possible D match to TRBD1 (5 bases). This CDR3 is 15 amino acids long. Trimming shortened V by 6 bases and J by 0 bases, and 12 bases separated the two germline ends. In DNA form, the CDR3 reads TGTGCCAGCAGGCCCGACGGGGGTAGCAATCAGCCCCAGCATTTT. Its protein is CASRPDGGSNQPQHF.

In this sample, this clonotype is medium-sized. The chain couples TRBV6-6 to TRBJ1-6, with no clear D. The CDR3 loop spans 17 amino acids. The V and J ends lost 0 bases and 0 bases respectively, with 9 bases between them. Per the germline V gene, CDR1 is MNHNY and CDR2 is SVGAGI (reference sequence). The CDR3 nucleotides are TGTGCCAGCAGTTACTCCGGAGAGAGCTCCTATAATTCACCCCTCCACTTT. Protein: CASSYSGESSYNSPLHF.

Worth noting for this clonotype: Given a much more abundant clone one base away, this may be a read error. This chain links TRBV6-5 with TRBJ2-5, with D possibly being TRBD1 (5 bases). Germline-derived CDR1 and CDR2 are MNHEY and SVGAGI. CDR3 length: 12 residues. DNA of the CDR3: TGTGCCAACAGTCCAGGGTGGGAGACCCAGTACTTC. Its translation is CANSPGWETQYF.

This clonotype was counted between two and nine times. The gene calls are TRBV12-3 or TRBV12-4 and TRBJ2-5; 10 bases align to TRBD2. This CDR3 is built from 14 residues. The V and J ends lost 4 bases and 5 bases, in that order; junction bases with no gene match: 4. The CDR3 nucleotides read TGTGCCAGCAGTTGGACTAGCGGAGACGAGACCCAGTACTTC. Translating it yields CASSWTSGDETQYF.

The sample holds many counts of this clonotype. The chain has TRBV19 and TRBJ2-7, with 11 bases matching TRBD1. CDR3 length: 14 residues. Germline lookup yields CDR1 LNHDA and CDR2 SQIVND (reference sequence). The V gene end was trimmed by 5 bases and the J gene end by 6 bases; junction bases not matched to a gene: 6. In DNA form, the CDR3 reads TGTGCCAGTAGTGGGACAGGGGGAACTCTCGAGCAGTACTTC. This encodes CASSGTGGTLEQYF.

This clonotype is medium-sized. J is TRBJ2-3 and V is TRBV5-4; TRBD2 is a possible D gene (6 bases). Germline V CDR1 and CDR2: SGHNT, YYREEE (reference sequence). The germline V and J ends were trimmed by 2 bases and 1 base, with 17 bases remaining between them. This CDR3 contains 17 residues. As DNA, the CDR3 is TGTGCCAGCAGCTTAGGCGGGGCGAGAGGGGGCACAGATACGCAGTATTTT. Residues: CASSLGGARGGTDTQYF.

The rearrangement uses TRBV5-4 and TRBJ1-1; the D gene is possibly TRBD1 (5 bases). V gave up 5 bases and J gave up 3 bases, with 17 bases separating them. Germline V CDR1 and CDR2: SGHNT, YYREEE (reference sequence). CDR3 length equals 15 residues. This CDR3 is CASRGSGGWDTEAFF. CDR3 coding DNA: TGTGCCAGCAGGGGGAGCGGGGGATGGGACACTGAAGCTTTCTTT.

The chain recombines TRBV5-1 with TRBJ2-7; 9 positions agree with TRBD1. Unmatched junction bases numbered 9, after V lost 4 bases and J lost 4 bases. The CDR3 sequence is 15 residues long. The V gene's germline CDR1 is SGHRS and CDR2 YFSETQ. DNA of the CDR3: TGCGCCAGCAGCCTACATCGGGACAGGGAATACGAGCAGTACTTC. It codes for CASSLHRDREYEQYF.